The 31 T cell receptor beta chains below were found in one sample sequenced in a study of T cell responses to AZD1222 COVID-19 vaccine. Sequencing used immunoSEQ multiplex PCR; TCRdb keeps in-frame clones, though not all of them. The sample includes 150,000 to 200,000 clones, roughly 90% of them seen just once. Source: peripheral blood, taken on day 0 of AZD1222 vaccination. The receptors shown here come from an adult in good health.

The chain recombines TRBV7-3 with TRBJ2-2; 7 positions agree with TRBD2. The J segment lost 5 bases and the V segment lost 5 bases, leaving 23 bases of the junction unmatched. The CDR3 covers 20 residues. Germline CDR1 is SGHTA and CDR2 is FQGTGA. CDR3: CASSASGTISKATKTGELFF. In nucleotides, the CDR3 is TGTGCCAGCAGCGCCTCCGGGACTATATCTAAGGCCACAAAAACCGGGGAGCTGTTTTTT.

The chain has TRBV7-2 and TRBJ1-2, with TRBD1 matching over 7 bases. Germline lookup yields CDR1 SGHTA and CDR2 FQGNSA. This CDR3 has 16 residues. V lost 5 bases, J lost 3 bases, and 12 bases stayed unmatched. CDR3 nucleotides: TGTGCCAGCAGCATTCCTCTTACCGGGACAGACTATGGCTACACCTTC. Translation: CASSIPLTGTDYGYTF. The full variable domain, completed using reference TRBV7-2 and TRBJ1-2, is GAGVSQSPSNKVTEKGKDVELRCDPISGHTALYWYRQSLGQGLEFLIYFQGNSAPDKSGLPSDRFSAERTGGSVSTLTIQRTQQEDSAVYLCASSIPLTGTDYGYTFGSGTRLTVV.

The chain employs TRBV27 and TRBJ2-2, with 8 bases that match TRBD1. The junction had 11 bases not matched to a gene; V was cut back by 5 bases and J by 6 bases. The germline V gene encodes CDR1 MNHEY and CDR2 SMNVEV (reference sequence). This CDR3 region has 16 residues. CDR3 nucleotides: TGTGCCAGCAGTCGAATCAGCGGACAGGGCCCCGGGGAGCTGTTTTTT. It encodes CASSRISGQGPGELFF.

The chain links TRBV27 to TRBJ2-1; 10 nucleotides line up with TRBD2. The CDR3 is made up of 14 amino acids. V lost 6 bases to trimming and J lost 9 bases; unmatched junction nucleotides: 8. The germline CDR1 and CDR2 sequences are MNHEY and SMNVEV (reference sequence). CDR3 nucleotide sequence: TGTGCCAGCAGACGGACTAGCGGAGATAGTGAGCAGTTCTTC. Protein: CASRRTSGDSEQFF.

V usage is TRBV30 and J usage is TRBJ1-6, with D possibly being TRBD1 (6 bases). The CDR3 is 12 residues long. Trimming took off 4 bases at V and 9 bases at J, with 10 bases between the two ends. The V gene's germline CDR1 is GTSNPN and CDR2 SVGIG (reference sequence). The CDR3 DNA is TGTGCCTGGACCCTAGGGGGTTCACCCCTCCACTTT. Translated, it gives CAWTLGGSPLHF.

The rearrangement uses TRBV11-3 and TRBJ2-5, with D perhaps given as TRBD1 or TRBD2 (5 bases each). CDR1 is SGHNT and CDR2 is YENEEA in the germline V gene. The CDR3 is 15 amino acids. Deletions cut 1 base from V and 3 bases from J, with 12 bases between. Here the CDR3 DNA reads TGTGCCAGCAGCTTAGGAGGGGCCGGGGAAGAGACCCAGTACTTC. Protein product: CASSLGGAGEETQYF.

The chain combines TRBV24-1 with TRBJ2-2, with D possibly being TRBD2 (6 bases). Trimming removed 6 bases at V and 3 bases at J, with 10 bases between. The germline gives CDR1 KGHDR, CDR2 SFDVKD. CDR3 length: 14 amino acids. The CDR3 here is CATSPGGYTGELFF. CDR3 bases: TGTGCCACCAGTCCTGGAGGGTACACCGGGGAGCTGTTTTTT.

The J gene is TRBJ1-2, the V gene TRBV24-1; D remains ambiguous. Germline CDR1 is KGHDR and CDR2 is SFDVKD. V was clipped by 4 bases and J by 4 bases, with 9 bases between them. The CDR3 has 13 residues. CDR3: CATSDGGFYGYTF. DNA of the CDR3: TGTGCCACCAGTGACGGAGGTTTCTATGGCTACACCTTC.

CDR3 nucleotide sequence: TGTGCCAGCAGCTTAGGGAGAAACAGGGCCGGCGAGCAGTACTTC. This encodes CASSLGRNRAGEQYF. The chain employs TRBV11-2 and TRBJ2-7, with a possible D match to TRBD1 (6 bases). This CDR3 has 15 amino acids. Trimming pared 1 base from V and 6 bases from J, leaving 16 bases between. CDR1 SGHAT and CDR2 FQNNGV come from the germline V gene. The whole variable domain, remainder taken from reference TRBV11-2 and TRBJ2-7, is EAGVAQSPRYKIIEKRQSVAFWCNPISGHATLYWYQQILGQGPKLLIQFQNNGVVDDSQLPKDRFSAERLKGVDSTLKIQPAKLEDSAVYLCASSLGRNRAGEQYFGPGTRLTVT.

This chain joins TRBV5-1 and TRBJ2-7; D may be TRBD2 (6 bases). Germline V lookup: CDR1 SGHRS, CDR2 YFSETQ. The CDR3 spans 16 residues. Trimming took 3 bases from V and 3 from J, leaving 19 bases between them. The CDR3 here is CASSYNTGTGNYEQYF. The CDR3 DNA follows: TGCGCCAGCAGCTATAACACCGGGACTGGAAACTACGAGCAGTACTTC.

V is TRBV28 and J is TRBJ2-7, with D hard to call. This CDR3 has 12 amino acids. With 3 bases removed from V and 6 bases from J, the gap between germline ends came to 9 bases. Germline V gene sequence: CDR1 MDHEN, CDR2 SYDVKM. The CDR3 DNA reads TGTGCCAGCAGTTTGTACAGCTTCGAGCAGTACTTC. Protein sequence: CASSLYSFEQYF.

This clone was detected a few times. This chain links TRBV19 with TRBJ1-2; TRBD1 matches 10 bases. Unmatched junction bases numbered 6, after V lost 7 bases and J lost 4 bases. Per the germline V gene, CDR1 is LNHDA and CDR2 is SQIVND (reference sequence). The CDR3 is 14 amino acids. CDR3 sequence: CASNSRDRGYGYTF. As DNA, the CDR3 is TGTGCCAGTAACTCGCGGGACAGGGGCTATGGCTACACCTTC.

The V call is TRBV30, the J call TRBJ2-1; D gene unclear. The CDR3 contains 17 residues. Germline CDR1 reads GTSNPN; CDR2 reads SVGIG (reference sequence). V lost 0 bases, J lost 4 bases, and 19 bases lay in between. CDR3: CAWSVKRGPSNYNEQFF. CDR3 bases: TGTGCCTGGAGTGTAAAGCGCGGCCCTTCGAATTACAATGAGCAGTTCTTC.

The genes are TRBV21-1 and TRBJ2-7; TRBD2 is taken as the D call from the table, unchecked against the DNA. TRBV21-1 is a listed pseudogene. This CDR3 spans 14 amino acids. The CDR3 DNA follows: TGTGCCAGCAGCAAAGCTCGAGGGAGGGGAGAGCAGTACTTC. This encodes CASSKARGRGEQYF.

The chain joins TRBV30 to TRBJ2-1, with D unclear. Trimming pared 5 bases from V and 7 bases from J, leaving 15 bases between. CDR1 is GTSNPN and CDR2 is SVGIG in the germline V gene (reference sequence). This CDR3 contains 13 residues. The CDR3 bases are TGTGCCTGGCAGCGCGGAATGAGAAATGAGCAGTTCTTC. This gives the protein CAWQRGMRNEQFF. The complete variable domain, with remaining parts taken from reference TRBV30 and TRBJ2-1, reads SQTIHQWPATLVQPVGSPLSLECTVEGTSNPNLYWYRQAAGRGLQLLFYSVGIGQISSEVPQNLSASRPQDRQFILSSKKLLLSDSGFYLCAWQRGMRNEQFFGPGTRLTVL.

The V call is TRBV18, the J call TRBJ2-2; no clear D. The CDR3 contains 16 residues. The germline CDR1 and CDR2 sequences are KGHSH and LQKENI. The V and J ends lost 2 bases and 3 bases respectively, with 13 bases between them. The CDR3 sequence: CASSPGQAAYTGELFF. The CDR3 nucleotides read TGTGCCAGCTCACCAGGGCAGGCCGCGTACACCGGGGAGCTGTTTTTT.

The rearrangement links TRBV24-1 to TRBJ2-3; weak D call: TRBD1 (5 bases). The V end lost 4 bases, the J end lost 2 bases, and 15 bases lay between the germline ends. The germline gives CDR1 KGHDR, CDR2 SFDVKD. This CDR3 is 16 amino acids long. CDR3 in amino acids: CATSDPSGRATDTQYF. CDR3 nucleotide sequence: TGTGCCACCAGTGACCCCTCGGGCAGGGCCACAGATACGCAGTATTTT.

This chain joins TRBV18 and TRBJ1-2, with D possibly TRBD1 on 6 matching bases. CDR3 length: 13 residues. Looked up from germline, CDR1 is KGHSH and CDR2 is LQKENI. V was pared by 6 bases and J by 5 bases, with 13 bases between. In DNA, the CDR3 is TGTGCCAGCTCGGTCGACAGGACATATGGCTACACCTTC. It encodes CASSVDRTYGYTF.

V gene TRBV5-1 combines with J gene TRBJ2-3, with 7 bases identical to TRBD1. Germline values: CDR1 SGHRS, CDR2 YFSETQ. Trimming at V came to 6 bases and at J to 5 bases, leaving 9 bases not matched to a gene. The CDR3 is made up of 14 amino acids. CDR3 protein: CASTFPRDRDTQYF. CDR3 nucleotide sequence: TGCGCCAGCACCTTTCCCCGGGACAGAGATACGCAGTATTTT.

This chain joins TRBV28 and TRBJ2-2; unclear D gene. V lost 6 bases and J lost 7, with 6 bases in between. Germline CDR1 reads MDHEN; CDR2 reads SYDVKM. The CDR3 covers 11 residues. The CDR3 protein is CASSRNGELFF. CDR3 in DNA: TGTGCCAGCAGCAGGAACGGGGAGCTGTTTTTT.

This chain joins TRBV29-1 and TRBJ2-1; D is unresolved. V was shortened by 7 bases and J by 1 base, with 14 bases between the two germline ends. The CDR3 loop spans 14 amino acids. Germline CDR1 is SQVTM and CDR2 is ANQGSEA. The CDR3 DNA reads TGCAGCGCGTTGACTCCCCCATCCTACAATGAGCAGTTCTTC. Residues: CSALTPPSYNEQFF.

This chain joins TRBV10-2 and TRBJ2-5; 7 bases are shared with TRBD2. V trimming: 7 bases; J trimming: 2 bases; junction bases outside the gene matches: 4. The CDR3 runs 13 residues. CDR1 and CDR2 (germline): WSHSY, SAAADI. CDR3 in amino acids: CASKLAGQETQYF. CDR3 sequence (DNA): TGCGCCAGCAAATTAGCGGGTCAAGAGACCCAGTACTTC.

This chain links TRBV28 with TRBJ2-2, with D perhaps TRBD1 (6 bases). CDR3 length: 20 amino acids. Per the germline V gene, CDR1 is MDHEN and CDR2 is SYDVKM. Trimming removed 3 bases at V and 1 base at J, with 24 bases between. CDR3: CASSFGPGAIIFKNTGELFF. In nucleotides, the CDR3 is TGTGCCAGCAGTTTCGGTCCAGGGGCGATAATATTTAAGAACACCGGGGAGCTGTTTTTT.

The chain combines TRBV19 with TRBJ1-3, with TRBD1 identical over 7 bases. Trimming at V came to 5 bases and at J to 4 bases, leaving 11 bases not matched to a gene. The CDR3 has 16 residues. Germline CDR1 reads LNHDA; CDR2 reads SQIVND (reference sequence). DNA for the CDR3: TGTGCCAGTAGTTTCCAAACGACAGGGAAAGGAAACACCATATATTTT. It encodes CASSFQTTGKGNTIYF. The whole variable domain, filled in from reference TRBV19 and TRBJ1-3, reads DGGITQSPKYLFRKEGQNVTLSCEQNLNHDAMYWYRQDPGQGLRLIYYSQIVNDFQKGDIAEGYSVSREKKESFPLTVTSAQKNPTAFYLCASSFQTTGKGNTIYFGEGSWLTVV.

The chain carries TRBV5-1 and TRBJ1-3; tentative D call: TRBD1 (6 bases). Trimming removed 0 bases from V and 2 bases from J, with 15 bases in between. Germline V lookup: CDR1 SGHRS, CDR2 YFSETQ. The CDR3 has 17 residues. CDR3 DNA sequence: TGCGCCAGCAGCTTGGAGAGGGGGGGCTCCCCTGGAAACACCATATATTTT. Amino acid sequence: CASSLERGGSPGNTIYF.

The chain recombines TRBV6-4 with TRBJ1-2, with 7 positions matching TRBD1. CDR3 length equals 13 residues. V was clipped by 4 bases and J by 3 bases; unmatched bases: 2. Germline V gene lookup returns CDR1 MRHNA and CDR2 SNTAGT. For the CDR3, the DNA is TGTGCCAGCAGTGGCGGGACAGACTATGGCTACACCTTC. It is translated as CASSGGTDYGYTF.

This chain uses TRBV14 with TRBJ2-2, with TRBD2 as a possible D gene (6 bases). CDR1 SGHDN and CDR2 FVKESK come from the germline V gene. Trimming cost V 4 bases and J 1 base, with 13 bases left between them. The CDR3 totals 16 residues. This CDR3 is CASSRTGVKNTGELFF. The CDR3 bases are TGTGCCAGCAGCCGAACGGGAGTGAAGAACACCGGGGAGCTGTTTTTT.

The chain carries TRBV19 and TRBJ2-1; no clear D. CDR3 length: 16 amino acids. Germline loops: CDR1 LNHDA, CDR2 SQIVND (reference sequence). Between the trimmed V and J ends, which lost 7 bases and 5 bases, there was a span of 21 bases. The CDR3 loop reads CASTSLSDGLDNEQFF. CDR3 in DNA: TGTGCCAGTACCTCCCTGAGCGACGGGCTCGACAATGAGCAGTTCTTC.

This chain uses TRBV7-3 with TRBJ2-1; the match to TRBD1 covers 9 bases. CDR1 and CDR2 from the germline V gene are SGHTA and FQGTGA. The V segment lost 5 bases and the J segment 10 bases; nucleotides outside the gene matches: 12. The CDR3 is 15 amino acids. The CDR3 nucleotides are TGTGCCAGCAGCATACCGGGACAGGGTGTAAGCGAGCAGTTCTTC. Amino acid sequence: CASSIPGQGVSEQFF.

V is TRBV7-3 and J is TRBJ1-1; 8 bases line up with TRBD1. The CDR3 length is 14 residues. V was pared by 2 bases and J by 4 bases, with 3 bases of the junction left unmatched. Germline V gene lookup returns CDR1 SGHTA and CDR2 FQGTGA. For the CDR3, the DNA is TGTGCCAGCAGCTTATGGCAGGGGGCCACTGAAGCTTTCTTT. As protein: CASSLWQGATEAFF.

V usage is TRBV24-1 and J usage is TRBJ2-5; 7 positions agree with TRBD2. Germline CDR1 KGHDR, CDR2 SFDVKD. The CDR3 totals 15 residues. V was pared by 1 base and J by 4 bases, with 5 bases of the junction left unmatched. CDR3 loop: CATSDLRASGETQYF. The CDR3 region has the DNA TGTGCCACCAGTGATTTACGAGCTAGCGGAGAGACCCAGTACTTC.